This TCR beta chain was sequenced for a study of beta chain features in type 1 diabetes. Study-wide results and caveats: Across all four CD4+ subsets, people with type 1 diabetes showed modestly shorter TCRB CDR3s. Individuals with type 1 diabetes displayed fewer insertions and more deletions at VDJ junctions.

Trimming removed 1 base from V and 12 bases from J, with 12 bases in between. Per germline, CDR1 SGHTA and CDR2 FQGNSA. The CDR3 consists of 13 residues. Since all of the isolated RNA was reverse transcribed, expressed TCRB transcripts were what got sequenced. The data were produced by immunoSEQ multiplex PCR, yet TCRdb's version contains in-frame clones alone and is incomplete. The sample records a few hundred thousand clones, over 9.5% being singletons. In its sample, this clone was seen a few times. Its specificity is not known. This sequence originates from a woman younger than 30 with type 1 diabetes. The V and J genes are TRBV7-2 and TRBJ1-4; D remains unclear. The sequenced sample consisted of naive CD4+ T cells from blood. CDR3 loop: CASSLVADRQLFF. The DNA of the CDR3 is TGTGCCAGCAGCTTAGTAGCAGATCGGCAACTGTTTTTT.